These 29 T cell receptor beta chains were sequenced from one sample in a study of T cells after yellow fever vaccination (dated by TCRdb to between 2018 and 2021). The treatment or condition label here, explained by the study, means: live attenuated yellow fever vaccine strain. Receptor libraries were prepared by 5' RACE. The listed sequencing device is Illumina HiSeq 2500. TCRdb handled the public reads itself, with Q25 trimming in fastp and clone calling in MiXCR, and kept productive beta chains. Each entry merges the rows of one CDR3 protein and shows their most common DNA and genes. The sample includes about 110,000 distinct CDR3 sequences, with 8.4% observed a single time. The ten top clones hold around 25% of the sample. The starting material was CD8+ T cells sorted from PBMCs, obtained 45 days after the yellow fever booster vaccination. The receptor source for this set is a man between 25 and 39 years old who received the YFV17D yellow fever vaccine.

The table lists this clonotype with a few counts. This chain uses TRBV7-2 with TRBJ2-3; D gene unclear. Trimming pared 4 bases from V and 6 bases from J, leaving 8 bases between. CDR1 is SGHTA, CDR2 FQGNSA, per germline. This CDR3 is built from 12 residues. The CDR3 is CASSSRLDTQYF. The CDR3 DNA reads as TGTGCCAGCAGCTCCAGGCTGGATACGCAGTATTTT.

Points on this clonotype: This sequence may be a read error, since a much larger clone differs from it by one base. The chain recombines TRBV4-3 with TRBJ2-3; no clear D gene. The germline CDR1 and CDR2 sequences are LGHNA and YSLEER. The CDR3 spans 18 residues. Deletions cut 0 bases from V and 0 bases from J, with 16 bases between. Written as DNA, the CDR3 is TGCGCCAGCAGCCAAGAGGTCCCCCCTATCGGGAGCACAGATACGCAGTATTTT. Amino acid sequence: CASSQEVPPIGSTDTQYF.

This clonotype was picked up many times. The chain carries TRBV14 and TRBJ2-7; 10 bases agree with TRBD2. Germline assignment: CDR1 SGHDN and CDR2 FVKESK. The CDR3 spans 15 residues. V shed 1 base, J shed 4 bases, and the junction held 4 bases outside the gene matches. DNA for the CDR3: TGTGCCAGCAGCCAAGGGCTAGCGGGAGTATACGAGCAGTACTTC. The encoded protein is CASSQGLAGVYEQYF.

This clonotype was counted ten times or more. The chain is built from TRBV15 and TRBJ2-1; 10 bases align to TRBD1. CDR3 size: 14 residues. CDR1 is LNHNV and CDR2 is YYDKDF in the germline V gene (reference sequence). The junction had 2 bases not matched to a gene; V was cut back by 5 bases and J by 4 bases. The CDR3 region is CATSRDRGYNEQFF. CDR3 coding DNA: TGTGCCACCAGCCGGGACAGGGGTTACAATGAGCAGTTCTTC. Complete variable domain (other parts from reference TRBV15 and TRBJ2-1): DAMVIQNPRYQVTQFGKPVTLSCSQTLNHNVMYWYQQKSSQAPKLLFHYYDKDFNNEADTPDNFQSRRPNTSFCFLDIRSPGLGDTAMYLCATSRDRGYNEQFFGPGTRLTVL.

This clonotype appeared a few times. The chain employs TRBV12-3 or TRBV12-4 and TRBJ2-5; D not resolved. The CDR3 has 14 amino acids. V lost 5 bases, J lost 2 bases, and 12 bases lay in between. The CDR3 loop reads CASSPPHSQETQYF. CDR3 in DNA: TGTGCCAGCAGTCCCCCCCATAGTCAAGAGACCCAGTACTTC.

There are a few counts of this clonotype. This rearrangement joins TRBV5-5 to TRBJ2-1; TRBD2 might be the D (5 bases). The V end was cut by 7 bases, the J end by 6 bases, with 8 bases between. The CDR3 runs 11 residues. Germline values: CDR1 SGHKS, CDR2 YYEKEE (reference sequence). DNA for the CDR3: TGTGCCAGCGGGAGACCCAATGAGCAGTTCTTC. This codes for CASGRPNEQFF.

This clonotype was seen a handful of times. V usage is TRBV7-8 and J usage is TRBJ2-2, with 8 bases lining up with TRBD2. The CDR3 totals 16 residues. The germline gives CDR1 SGHVS, CDR2 FQNEAQ. V lost 7 bases to trimming and J lost 4 bases; unmatched junction nucleotides: 11. As DNA, the CDR3 is TGTGCCAGCACCCCTGGGGCGGGAGGTTTCACCGGGGAGCTGTTTTTT. This gives the protein CASTPGAGGFTGELFF.

The rearrangement links TRBV15 to TRBJ2-1, with 11 bases matching TRBD2. Germline V gene sequence: CDR1 LNHNV, CDR2 YYDKDF (reference sequence). Trimming cost V 1 base and J 9 bases; bases outside gene matches: 8. This CDR3 has 16 amino acids. The CDR3 region has the DNA TGTGCCACCAGCAGAGGGACACTAGCGGGAGTCCGTGAGCAGTTCTTC. This codes for CATSRGTLAGVREQFF. The variable domain in full, completed from reference TRBV15 and TRBJ2-1, reads DAMVIQNPRYQVTQFGKPVTLSCSQTLNHNVMYWYQQKSSQAPKLLFHYYDKDFNNEADTPDNFQSRRPNTSFCFLDIRSPGLGDTAMYLCATSRGTLAGVREQFFGPGTRLTVL.

This clonotype was counted only a few times. The chain is built from TRBV20-1 and TRBJ1-2, with D perhaps matching TRBD1 (5 bases). The CDR3 extends over 11 amino acids. V dropped 4 bases and J dropped 6 bases, with 9 bases sitting between them. Germline V gene sequence: CDR1 DFQATT, CDR2 SNEGSKA (reference sequence). The CDR3 region is CSATFRDGYTF. The CDR3 DNA is TGCAGTGCTACGTTCAGGGATGGCTACACCTTC.

In its sample, this clonotype was seen many times. The chain is built from TRBV29-1 and TRBJ1-5; D may be TRBD1 (5 bases). Trimming left V 6 bases short and J 1 base short, with 10 bases between. Per the germline V gene, CDR1 is SQVTM and CDR2 is ANQGSEA. The CDR3 covers 13 residues. CDR3 loop: CSVGTDSNQPQHF. CDR3 in DNA: TGCAGCGTCGGGACTGACAGCAATCAGCCCCAGCATTTT.

This clonotype was found many times. The CDR3 sequence is CASSLGSVDSPLHF. The CDR3, as DNA: TGTGCCAGCAGCTTAGGATCAGTCGATTCACCCCTCCACTTT. The chain combines TRBV7-2 with TRBJ1-6; D is ambiguous. Germline-derived CDR1 and CDR2 are SGHTA and FQGNSA. Trimming left V 1 base short and J 8 bases short, with 9 bases between. This CDR3 region has 14 residues.

This clonotype was counted only a few times. V gene TRBV7-7 combines with J gene TRBJ2-7; D is unresolved. Germline V gene lookup returns CDR1 SSHAT and CDR2 FNYEAQ (reference sequence). The length of the CDR3 is 13 residues. Trimming pared 5 bases from V and 3 bases from J, leaving 11 bases between. The CDR3 nucleotides read TGTGCCAGCAGCCTCAGCCCGGACTACGAGCAGTACTTC. This translates into CASSLSPDYEQYF.

This clonotype was seen ten or more times. The J gene is TRBJ2-2, the V gene TRBV20-1; D not resolved. The ends were cut back, 0 bases at V and 3 bases at J, with 11 bases in the middle. Looked up from germline, CDR1 is DFQATT and CDR2 is SNEGSKA (reference sequence). The CDR3 runs to 15 residues. The CDR3 here is CSARDTGFDTGELFF. The CDR3 nucleotides are TGCAGTGCTAGAGATACTGGGTTTGACACCGGGGAGCTGTTTTTT.

The J gene is TRBJ2-3, the V gene TRBV20-1, with 9 nucleotides matching TRBD2. CDR3 length equals 18 residues. Germline CDR1 and CDR2: DFQATT and SNEGSKA (reference sequence). V was clipped by 6 bases and J by 3 bases; unmatched bases: 19. Here the CDR3 reads CSAISRTRGRARTDTQYF. The CDR3 DNA is TGCAGTGCCATTAGTAGGACTCGCGGGAGGGCCAGGACAGATACGCAGTATTTT.

In this sample, this clonotype turned up many times. The rearrangement links TRBV27 to TRBJ1-1, with unresolved D. The V end was cut by 6 bases, the J end by 1 base, with 9 bases between. The CDR3 is 13 residues long. Germline lookup yields CDR1 MNHEY and CDR2 SMNVEV (reference sequence). The CDR3: CASRQQRNTEAFF. For the CDR3, the DNA is TGTGCCAGCAGGCAACAGAGGAACACTGAAGCTTTCTTT.

This clonotype was recorded at least ten times. This chain connects TRBV3-1 to TRBJ2-1, with 8 bases aligning to TRBD2. The trim removed 8 bases at V and 5 bases at J, leaving 11 bases unmatched. The CDR3 is 15 amino acids. Germline V gene sequence: CDR1 LGHDT, CDR2 YNNKEL (reference sequence). CDR3 in DNA: TGTGCCAGCCCGCCCGGTCCGGGACTAGACAATGAGCAGTTCTTC. This gives the protein CASPPGPGLDNEQFF.

In its sample, this clonotype ranks as medium-sized. V is TRBV5-1 and J is TRBJ1-4; D possibly corresponds to TRBD1 (5 bases). Trimming shortened V by 7 bases and J by 8 bases, and 36 bases separated the two germline ends. Per germline, CDR1 SGHRS and CDR2 YFSETQ. This CDR3 has 20 residues. The CDR3 loop reads CASFPHPDTSSRAFKEKLFF. DNA of the CDR3: TGCGCCAGCTTCCCCCACCCGGACACCTCGTCCCGGGCGTTTAAAGAAAAACTGTTTTTT.

This clonotype was seen many times. The chain employs TRBV3-1 and TRBJ2-7, with D uncertain. Germline CDR1 reads LGHDT; CDR2 reads YNNKEL (reference sequence). The CDR3 is 13 residues long. The V end was cut by 1 base, the J end by 3 bases, with 7 bases between. CDR3 DNA sequence: TGTGCCAGCAGCCAAGTTGGCGTCTACGAGCAGTACTTC. Translation gives CASSQVGVYEQYF.

The chain uses TRBV6-5 and TRBJ1-5, with D possibly matching TRBD1 (6 bases). This CDR3 is built from 15 residues. Germline V lookup: CDR1 MNHEY, CDR2 SVGAGI. Between the trimmed V and J ends, which lost 2 bases and 4 bases, there was a span of 12 bases. CDR3 in amino acids: CASSYSTGRNQPQHF. The DNA for the CDR3 is TGTGCCAGCAGTTACAGTACAGGGCGAAATCAGCCCCAGCATTTT.

This clonotype was counted many times. This chain joins TRBV5-1 and TRBJ2-3; perhaps TRBD2 as D (6 bases). The CDR3 is 16 amino acids. V shed 1 base and J shed 1 base, with 13 bases lying between them. Germline V CDR1 and CDR2: SGHRS, YFSETQ. The CDR3 DNA is TGCGCCAGCAGCTTGAATGGGGGGTCTGGCACAGATACGCAGTATTTT. Amino acid sequence: CASSLNGGSGTDTQYF.

About this clonotype: A much larger clone lies one base from this, so it may be a read error. V and J are TRBV7-9 and TRBJ1-4, with a possible D match to TRBD1 (6 bases). The V end was cut by 10 bases, the J end by 6 bases, with 15 bases between. Germline CDR1 reads SEHNR; CDR2 reads FQNEAQ (reference sequence). The CDR3 is 13 residues long. CDR3 coding DNA: TGTGCCATCACGACAGGACCCGATGAAAAACTGTTTTTT. Its protein is CAITTGPDEKLFF.

The V gene is TRBV7-6, the J gene TRBJ1-1, with unresolved D. The CDR3 length is 13 residues. Germline loops: CDR1 SGHVS, CDR2 FNYEAQ. Trimming removed 5 bases at V and 1 base at J, with 8 bases between. The CDR3 nucleotides are TGTGCCAGCAGCCCTACAGAGAACACTGAAGCTTTCTTT. Protein: CASSPTENTEAFF.

This clonotype was detected ten times or more. This sequence joins TRBV20-1 and TRBJ2-7, with 12 bases that match TRBD2. CDR1 is DFQATT and CDR2 is SNEGSKA in the germline V gene (reference sequence). The CDR3 totals 14 residues. V lost 6 bases and J lost 2; bases outside the gene matches: 5. CDR3 region: CSAQGLAGTYEQYF. The CDR3 DNA reads as TGCAGTGCGCAGGGACTAGCGGGTACCTACGAGCAGTACTTC.

This clonotype was seen more than once but under ten times. V is TRBV7-9 and J is TRBJ1-2, with D unresolved. Germline V gene sequence: CDR1 SEHNR, CDR2 FQNEAQ (reference sequence). V was clipped by 5 bases and J by 8 bases, with 21 bases between them. This CDR3 spans 15 amino acids. The CDR3 DNA reads as TGTGCCAGCAGCCCCTACCGGGCCCCCGATTGGGGCTACACCTTC. Amino acid sequence: CASSPYRAPDWGYTF.

In its sample, this clonotype was seen many times. The chain couples TRBV4-3 to TRBJ2-7; 14 bases line up with TRBD2. The CDR3 consists of 16 residues. Trimming at V came to 1 base and at J to 4 bases, leaving 3 bases not matched to a gene. Germline V gene sequence: CDR1 LGHNA, CDR2 YSLEER. CDR3 sequence: CASSQGRTSGRYEQYF. The CDR3 DNA sequence: TGCGCCAGCAGCCAAGGGAGGACTAGCGGGAGGTACGAGCAGTACTTC.

The genes are TRBV9 and TRBJ2-1; the match to TRBD2 covers 8 bases. Germline values: CDR1 SGDLS, CDR2 YYNGEE. The CDR3 sequence is 15 residues long. After removal of 4 bases from V and 9 bases from J, the junction contained 12 bases not matched to a gene. The CDR3 region is CASSPPGGRRVEQFF. As DNA, the CDR3 is TGTGCCAGCAGCCCCCCGGGCGGGAGGAGGGTTGAGCAGTTCTTC. The whole variable domain, filled in from reference TRBV9 and TRBJ2-1, reads DSGVTQTPKHLITATGQRVTLRCSPRSGDLSVYWYQQSLDQGLQFLIQYYNGEERAKGNILERFSAQQFPDLHSELNLSSLELGDSALYFCASSPPGGRRVEQFFGPGTRLTVL.

This clonotype was seen many times. The chain recombines TRBV5-5 with TRBJ2-2; 7 positions match TRBD1. The CDR3 has 17 residues. From germline, CDR1 is SGHKS and CDR2 YYEKEE (reference sequence). Losses at the gene ends were 4 bases for V and 0 bases for J; bases not matched to a gene: 9. CDR3: CASSLTLTGSNTGELFF. CDR3 coding DNA: TGTGCCAGCAGCCTGACCCTGACAGGGTCGAACACCGGGGAGCTGTTTTTT.

This clonotype was recorded at least ten times. V and J are TRBV11-2 and TRBJ2-2, with TRBD2 identical over 14 bases. From germline, CDR1 is SGHAT and CDR2 FQNNGV. The CDR3 has 20 amino acids. V dropped 3 bases and J dropped 5; count of bases not matched to a gene: 14. The CDR3 is CASSLMDPGLAGVGTGELFF. The CDR3, as DNA: TGTGCCAGCAGCTTGATGGATCCGGGACTAGCGGGAGTAGGGACCGGGGAGCTGTTTTTT.

The table lists this clonotype with many counts. V usage is TRBV5-1 and J usage is TRBJ2-2; 10 nucleotides align to TRBD2. Germline trimming cut 0 bases from V and 4 bases from J; bases unmatched to any gene: 3. Germline V lookup: CDR1 SGHRS, CDR2 YFSETQ. This CDR3 has 16 amino acids. The CDR3 nucleotides are TGCGCCAGCAGCTTGGAACTAGCGGGGAGCACCGGGGAGCTGTTTTTT. As protein: CASSLELAGSTGELFF.